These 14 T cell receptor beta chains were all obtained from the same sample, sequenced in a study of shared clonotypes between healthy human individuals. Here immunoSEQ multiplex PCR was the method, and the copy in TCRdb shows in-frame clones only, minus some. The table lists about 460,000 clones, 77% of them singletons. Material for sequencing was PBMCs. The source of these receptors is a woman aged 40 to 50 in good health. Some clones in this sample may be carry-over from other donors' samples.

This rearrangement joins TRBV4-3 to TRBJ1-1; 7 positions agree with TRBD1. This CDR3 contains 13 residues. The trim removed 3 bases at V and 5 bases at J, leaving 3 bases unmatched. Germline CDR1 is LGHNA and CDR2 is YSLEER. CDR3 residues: CASSHTGVTEAFF. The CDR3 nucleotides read TGCGCCAGCAGCCATACAGGGGTGACTGAAGCTTTCTTT.

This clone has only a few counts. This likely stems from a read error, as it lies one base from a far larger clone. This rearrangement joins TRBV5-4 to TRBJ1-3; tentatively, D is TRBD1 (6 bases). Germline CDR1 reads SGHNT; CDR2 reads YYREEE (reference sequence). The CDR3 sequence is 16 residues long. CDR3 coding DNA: TGTGCCAACAGCTGGGGGACAAGGGCCTCTGGAAACACCATATATTTT. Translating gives CANSWGTRASGNTIYF.

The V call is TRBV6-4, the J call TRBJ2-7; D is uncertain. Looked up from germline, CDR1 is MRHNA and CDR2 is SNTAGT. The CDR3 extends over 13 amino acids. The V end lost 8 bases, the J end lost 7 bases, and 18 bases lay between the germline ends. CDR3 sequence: CASSVTYLSEQYF. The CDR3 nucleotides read TGTGCCAGCTCAGTGACCTACCTATCGGAGCAGTACTTC.

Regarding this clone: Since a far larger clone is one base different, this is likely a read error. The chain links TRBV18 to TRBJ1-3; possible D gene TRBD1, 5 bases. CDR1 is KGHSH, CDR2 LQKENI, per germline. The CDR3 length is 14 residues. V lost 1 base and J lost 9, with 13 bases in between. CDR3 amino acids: CASSPLDSRSTIYF. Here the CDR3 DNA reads TGTGCCAGCTCACCACTAGACAGCAGAAGCACCATATATTTT.

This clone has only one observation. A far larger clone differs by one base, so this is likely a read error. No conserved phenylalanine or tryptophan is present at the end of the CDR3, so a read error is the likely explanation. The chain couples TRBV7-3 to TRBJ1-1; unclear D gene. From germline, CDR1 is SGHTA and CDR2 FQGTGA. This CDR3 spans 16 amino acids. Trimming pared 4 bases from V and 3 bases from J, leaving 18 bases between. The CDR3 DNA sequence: TGTGCCAGCAGCTCCCCTGAGTGGATTCGGGACACTGAAGCTTTCCTT. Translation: CASSSPEWIRDTEAFL.

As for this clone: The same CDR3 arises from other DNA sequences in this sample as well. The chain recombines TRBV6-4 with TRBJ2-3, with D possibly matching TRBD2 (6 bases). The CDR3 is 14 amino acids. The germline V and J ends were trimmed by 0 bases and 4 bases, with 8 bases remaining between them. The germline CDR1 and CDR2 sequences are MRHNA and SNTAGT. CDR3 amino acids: CASSDSGGADTQYF. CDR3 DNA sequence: TGTGCCAGCAGTGACTCGGGAGGCGCAGATACGCAGTATTTT.

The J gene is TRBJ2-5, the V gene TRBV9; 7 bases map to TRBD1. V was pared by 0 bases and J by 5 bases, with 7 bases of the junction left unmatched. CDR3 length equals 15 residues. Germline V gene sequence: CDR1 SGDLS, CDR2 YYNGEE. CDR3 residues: CASSVEGARGETQYF. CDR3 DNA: TGTGCCAGCAGCGTAGAGGGGGCCCGAGGGGAGACCCAGTACTTC. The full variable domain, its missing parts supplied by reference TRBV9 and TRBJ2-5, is DSGVTQTPKHLITATGQRVTLRCSPRSGDLSVYWYQQSLDQGLQFLIQYYNGEERAKGNILERFSAQQFPDLHSELNLSSLELGDSALYFCASSVEGARGETQYFGPGTRLLVL.

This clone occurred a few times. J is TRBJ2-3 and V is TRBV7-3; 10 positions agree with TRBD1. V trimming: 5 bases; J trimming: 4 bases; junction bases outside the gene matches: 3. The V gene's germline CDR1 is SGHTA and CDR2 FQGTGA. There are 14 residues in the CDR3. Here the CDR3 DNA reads TGTGCCAGCAGCGGACAGGGGGTGGCAGATACGCAGTATTTT. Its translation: CASSGQGVADTQYF.

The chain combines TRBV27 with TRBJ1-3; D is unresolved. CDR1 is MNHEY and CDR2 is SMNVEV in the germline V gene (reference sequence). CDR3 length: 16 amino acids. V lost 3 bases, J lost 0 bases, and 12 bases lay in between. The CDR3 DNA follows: TGTGCCAGCAGTTTCGGCAACCCAGGCTCTGGAAACACCATATATTTT. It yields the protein CASSFGNPGSGNTIYF.

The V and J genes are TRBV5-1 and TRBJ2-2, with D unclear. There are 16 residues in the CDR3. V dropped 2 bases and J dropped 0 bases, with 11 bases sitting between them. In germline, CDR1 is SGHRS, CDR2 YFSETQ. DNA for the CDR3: TGCGCCAGCAGCTTATTGGACGCTTCGAACACCGGGGAGCTGTTTTTT. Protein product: CASSLLDASNTGELFF.

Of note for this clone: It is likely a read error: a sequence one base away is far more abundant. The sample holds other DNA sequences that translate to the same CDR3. The CDR3 is CAWIGTSTYNEQFF. As DNA, the CDR3 is TGTGCCTGGATCGGGACCAGCACCTACAATGAGCAGTTCTTC. The chain couples TRBV30 to TRBJ2-1; D assignment may be TRBD1 or TRBD2 (5 bases each). In germline, CDR1 is GTSNPN, CDR2 SVGIG (reference sequence). This CDR3 is 14 amino acids long. The ends were cut back, 4 bases at V and 2 bases at J, with 12 bases in the middle.

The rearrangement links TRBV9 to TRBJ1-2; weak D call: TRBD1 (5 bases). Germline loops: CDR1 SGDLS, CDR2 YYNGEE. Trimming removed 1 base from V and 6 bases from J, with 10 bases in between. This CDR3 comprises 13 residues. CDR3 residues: CASSVPGTDGYTF. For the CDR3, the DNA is TGTGCCAGCAGCGTACCCGGGACGGATGGCTACACCTTC.

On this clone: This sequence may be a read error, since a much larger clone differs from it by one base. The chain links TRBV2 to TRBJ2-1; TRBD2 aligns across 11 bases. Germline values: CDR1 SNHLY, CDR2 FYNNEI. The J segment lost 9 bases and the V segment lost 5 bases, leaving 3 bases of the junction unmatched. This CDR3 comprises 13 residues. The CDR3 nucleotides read TGTGCCAGCAGTAATACTAGCGGGGGTGAGCAGTTCTTC. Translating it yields CASSNTSGGEQFF.

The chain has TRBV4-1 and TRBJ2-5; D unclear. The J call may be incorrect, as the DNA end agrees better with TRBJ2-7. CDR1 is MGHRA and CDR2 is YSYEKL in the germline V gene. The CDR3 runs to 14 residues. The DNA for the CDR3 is TGCGCCAGCAGCCAAGTGGCGCTCTCCTACGAGCAGTACTTC. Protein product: CASSQVALSYEQYF.